This T cell receptor beta chain appears in the sequencing data of a study of blood T cell repertoires in COVID-19. Germline V lookup: CDR1 ENHRY, CDR2 SYGVKD. The CDR3 runs to 14 residues. The trim removed 7 bases at V and 3 bases at J, leaving 5 bases unmatched. The method was immunoSEQ multiplex PCR; TCRdb's version includes in-frame clones alone and lacks a portion of them. Of fewer than 600,000 clones in the sample, roughly 90% are singletons; the top ten hold about 2%. Clinical histories supplied by participants themselves formed the basis of cohort assignment. The V gene is TRBV10-3, the J gene TRBJ1-5; 8 nucleotides align to TRBD1. The sequenced sample consisted of PBMCs or T cells enriched from blood (not recorded which). The receptor comes from a woman between 40 and 55 years old who had recovered from COVID-19. The CDR3 is CAINGQGDNQPQHF. The CDR3 DNA is TGTGCCATCAATGGACAGGGTGACAATCAGCCCCAGCATTTT.